This entry concerns a single T cell receptor (beta chain). Its recognized antigen is unknown. No base qualities exist here, and no much larger clone lies one base off it. The samples were taken from patients with Merkel cell carcinoma. This sample stems from a study of T cells and Merkel cell carcinoma outcomes (dated by TCRdb to the early 2020s). About the investigation overall: The study looked at whether the tumor T-cell repertoire and T-cell density could predict clinical outcome in patients with Merkel cell carcinoma. Results and caveats for the whole study, not just this receptor: According to the report, clinical outcomes in Merkel cell carcinoma patients could be predicted using T-cell density together with features of the T-cell repertoire.

Library preparation employed the immunoSEQ multiplex PCR assay. TCRdb provides this immuneACCESS table in a form limited to in-frame rearrangements. Some clones are lacking; in checked studies, under half of them reflect an unresolved V gene, and why the rest are absent is not known. Within this sample are some 3,000 clones, with almost 96% of them counted one time only. The ten largest clonotypes hold approximately 2% of the sample. The CDR3 sequence holds 17 residues, the cysteine and phenylalanine included. Only CDR3 DNA remains: 51 bases, in frame from the first base. The junction shows trimming of 6 bases on V and 0 bases on J, and the gene matches do not reach 9 bases of it. Looking up the germline V gene (reference sequence) yields CDR1 MNHEY and CDR2 SMNVEV.

The chain is made from TRBV27 and TRBJ2-5, with TRBD2 matching 11 junction bases. Material: tumor tissue from Merkel cell carcinoma. The sequence derives from a human donor with Merkel cell carcinoma. CDR3 loop: CASSQGVTSGDQETQYF. The DNA is TGTGCCAGCAGCCAAGGGGTGACTAGCGGGGACCAAGAGACCCAGTACTTC.